The entry below gives a single TCR beta chain sequence along with its context. The entry originates in a study of T cell changes during pregnancy in multiple sclerosis. Germline lookup yields CDR1 LNHDA and CDR2 SQIVND (reference sequence). J lost 0 bases, V lost 5 bases, and 6 bases had no gene match. The CDR3 totals 16 residues. Produced via immunoSEQ multiplex PCR; TCRdb's table is partial and in-frame only. The profile shows tens of thousands of clones, roughly 90% of them singletons. The origin of this receptor is a female donor with multiple sclerosis, enrolled in a pregnancy study. V usage is TRBV19 and J usage is TRBJ2-3, with 9 bases lining up with TRBD2. Sample: peripheral blood, taken in the first trimester of pregnancy. The CDR3 spells CASSGTSSSSTDTQYF. The CDR3, as DNA: TGTGCCAGTAGTGGGACTAGCTCCTCAAGCACAGATACGCAGTATTTT.